The rows below give T cell receptor beta chains drawn from one sample of a study of blood T cell repertoires in COVID-19. TCRdb keeps only in-frame clones here, not all; method: immunoSEQ multiplex PCR. The sample records fewer than 85,000 clones, roughly four fifths being singletons. Sequencing was carried out using peripheral blood. The receptor set was obtained from a man between 65 and 80 years old with COVID-19, enrolled during active disease. Both conserved end residues are part of each CDR3. Each record gives: V gene, clone size, J gene, D gene, CDR3 protein, CDR3 DNA. D genes are given only for firm matches. Rows may omit the clone size; those that give it use once, few, many or a size class.

TRBV6-5,.,TRBJ2-2,TRBD2,CASTPGWGLGGELFF,TGTGCCAGCACTCCGGGGTGGGGACTAGGCGGGGAGCTGTTTTTT
TRBV19,.,TRBJ1-1,TRBD1,CASSITTGIDGFF,TGTGCCAGTAGTATAACGACAGGGATCGACGGTTTCTTT
TRBV14,.,TRBJ1-2,.,CASSPTAFGYGYTF,TGTGCCAGCAGCCCGACAGCTTTCGGCTATGGCTACACCTTC
TRBV5-1,.,TRBJ1-1,TRBD1,CASSLGTGGSLLTEAFF,TGCGCCAGCAGCTTGGGGACAGGGGGCTCGCTGCTCACTGAAGCTTTCTTT
TRBV7-9,few,TRBJ2-2,TRBD2,CASSPTKRGLADETGELFF,TGTGCCAGCAGCCCCACAAAACGGGGACTAGCGGATGAAACCGGGGAGCTGTTTTTT
TRBV29-1,.,TRBJ2-5,.,CSVERGGYRETQYF,TGCAGCGTTGAACGCGGGGGCTATAGGGAGACCCAGTACTTC
TRBV6-1,.,TRBJ1-2,TRBD1,CASSEFGQGISGYTF,TGTGCCAGCAGTGAATTCGGACAGGGGATTAGTGGCTACACCTTC
TRBV7-3,few,TRBJ1-6,TRBD1,CASSLGQVNSPLHF,TGTGCCAGCAGCTTAGGACAGGTGAACTCACCCCTCCACTTT
TRBV24-1,.,TRBJ2-1,.,CATSDPSREFHNEQFF,TGTGCCACCAGTGATCCCTCGCGAGAGTTCCACAATGAGCAGTTCTTC
TRBV19,.,TRBJ2-2,TRBD1,CASSVQGAGELFF,TGTGCCAGTAGTGTTCAGGGGGCCGGGGAGCTGTTTTTT
TRBV9,.,TRBJ2-1,TRBD2,CASSTQAGIYDEQFF,TGTGCCAGCAGCACCCAAGCGGGAATTTACGATGAGCAGTTCTTC
TRBV27,.,TRBJ1-1,TRBD1,CASSSKTGRRVNTEAFF,TGTGCCAGCAGTTCCAAGACAGGGCGGCGGGTGAACACTGAAGCTTTCTTT
TRBV9,.,TRBJ1-5,.,CASSRGRNSNQPQHF,TGTGCCAGCAGCCGCGGGAGAAATAGCAATCAGCCCCAGCATTTT
TRBV28,.,TRBJ2-5,.,CASSLGGQNQETQYF,TGTGCCAGCAGTTTGGGCGGACAGAACCAAGAGACCCAGTACTTC
TRBV5-1,.,TRBJ1-4,TRBD1,CASSLLTGQGNEKLFF,TGCGCCAGCAGCTTACTGACGGGACAGGGGAATGAAAAACTGTTTTTT
TRBV5-6,.,TRBJ2-3,TRBD2,CATHEGTSKDTQYF,TGTGCCACCCACGAGGGGACTAGTAAAGATACGCAGTATTTT